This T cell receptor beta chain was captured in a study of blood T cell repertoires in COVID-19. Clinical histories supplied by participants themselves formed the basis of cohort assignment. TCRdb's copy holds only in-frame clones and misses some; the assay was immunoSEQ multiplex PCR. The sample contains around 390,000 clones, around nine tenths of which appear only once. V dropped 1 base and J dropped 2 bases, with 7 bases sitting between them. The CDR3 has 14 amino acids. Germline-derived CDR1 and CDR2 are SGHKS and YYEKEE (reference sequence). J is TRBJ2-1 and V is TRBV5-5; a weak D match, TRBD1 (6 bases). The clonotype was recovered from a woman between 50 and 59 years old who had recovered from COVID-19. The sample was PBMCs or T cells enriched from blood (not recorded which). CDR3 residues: CASSLTGPYNEQFF. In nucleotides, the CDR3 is TGTGCCAGCAGCTTGACAGGGCCCTACAATGAGCAGTTCTTC.